The sequence of this TCR beta chain was determined in a study of identical twins. Template switching added a universal primer binding site, and final cDNA carried unique molecular identifiers. TCRdb processed the 5' RACE reads anew with MiXCR; each CDR3 protein has one entry. The sample consists of approximately 590,000 distinct CDR3 sequences, around a tenth of them appearing once. The study's findings and limits: Beta out-of-frame sequences showed weaker excess sharing between twins. The models gave estimates that fell short of the out-of-frame TCR alpha sharing seen in monozygotic twins.

The germline V and J ends were trimmed by 7 bases and 0 bases, with 19 bases remaining between them. This CDR3 contains 17 residues. Points on this clonotype: Its antigen remains unknown.

This same sample was also part of a study on yellow fever vaccine responses in identical twins.

This chain connects TRBV12-3 or TRBV12-4 to TRBJ2-1; D is unclear. This TCR was recovered from a woman in her late teens or twenties in good health. The sequenced sample consisted of PBMCs. CDR3 region: CASTTWQALSSYNEQFF. CDR3 DNA sequence: TGTGCCAGCACCACTTGGCAAGCGCTCAGCTCCTACAATGAGCAGTTCTTC.